The following is a T cell receptor (beta chain) sequence with its context. Its antigen is currently unknown. These data come from a study of prognosis after radiotherapy for stage I lung cancer. As for the study in general: It was considered that all non-small cell lung cancer patients were medically inoperable. Patients in the cohort never received concurrent therapy with stereotactic body radiotherapy. The patient group consisted of some twelve men and 6 women whose ages spanned roughly 50 to 95, median roughly 70 years. Study-level findings and limits: Following stereotactic body radiation therapy, patients who went on to develop distant metastases had lower Shannon entropy.

The TCR beta CDR3 region was amplified from genomic DNA, with two rounds of multiplex PCR being used for the amplification. The first round of PCR was done with primers that matched each TRBV and TRBJ gene. TCRdb called the multiplex PCR reads again in MiXCR, with one record for every CDR3 protein. This sample has about 28,000 distinct CDR3 sequences, with about 45% found just once. This sequence originates from a donor over 45 with non-small cell lung cancer. This specimen was PBMCs, taken before or after stereotactic body radiation therapy (not recorded which).

CDR3 protein: CASSPILRNEQFF. CDR3 nucleotide sequence: TGTGCCAGTAGCCCAATCCTCAGGAATGAGCAGTTCTTC. V is TRBV19 and J is TRBJ2-1; D uncertain. The V and J ends lost 6 bases and 7 bases respectively, with 13 bases between them. Germline-derived CDR1 and CDR2 are LNHDA and SQIVND (reference sequence). This CDR3 is built from 13 residues.